These T cell receptor beta chains were read from a single sample in a study of T cells in Graves' hyperthyroidism and ophthalmopathy. TCRdb itself ran the multiplex PCR reads through MiXCR, one entry per CDR3 protein. Seen here are 300,000 to 400,000 distinct CDR3 sequences, over 11% observed once, and the top ten hold about 22%. The material sequenced was blood. The receptors come from a woman aged 25 to 39 with Graves' hyperthyroidism. Each CDR3 is given with its conserved first and last residue. D genes are given only for firm matches. The size field is filled for only some rows; it gives once, few, many or a size class.

J gene | V gene | clone size | D gene | CDR3 DNA | CDR3 protein
TRBJ2-7 | TRBV5-1 | few | NA | TGCGCCAGCGCGGCTGCGTGGGAGCAGTACTTC | CASAAAWEQYF
TRBJ2-7 | TRBV6-5 | NA | TRBD1 | TGTGCCAGCAGTTACCGCCTACTAGACAGGGGTCTCTACGAGCAGTACTTC | CASSYRLLDRGLYEQYF
TRBJ2-3 | TRBV20-1 | few | NA | TGCAGTGCGGACCGGGACCTTATGTACACAGATACGCAGTATTTT | CSADRDLMYTDTQYF
TRBJ2-7 | TRBV9 | NA | NA | TGTGCCAGCAGCGGAGGGGACCCTGGGGCCTACGAGCAGTACTTC | CASSGGDPGAYEQYF
TRBJ1-2 | TRBV6-1 | many | TRBD1 | TGTGCCAGCAGTGCCCTCGACAGGGACTTCGGCTACACCTTC | CASSALDRDFGYTF
TRBJ2-3 | TRBV2 | NA | TRBD2 | TGTGCCAGCATGCGACTAGCGGGAGGTAACGCAGATACGCAGTATTTT | CASMRLAGGNADTQYF
TRBJ2-2 | TRBV6-1 | many | TRBD1 | TGTGCCAGCAGCGACCAGACAGGGCATGGCACCGGGGAGCTGTTTTTT | CASSDQTGHGTGELFF
TRBJ2-3 | TRBV20-1 | many | NA | TGCAGTGCTAGAGGTGGAGGAGATACGCAGTATTTT | CSARGGGDTQYF
TRBJ1-5 | TRBV12-3/TRBV12-4 | many | NA | TGTGCCAGCAGTTTAGAGGGGGTTCAGCCCCAGCATTTT | CASSLEGVQPQHF
TRBJ2-4 | TRBV2 | NA | NA | TGTGCCAGCAGTGCACAGGTAGTCGGGACCAAAAACATTCAGTACTTC | CASSAQVVGTKNIQYF
TRBJ2-2 | TRBV30 | NA | TRBD2 | TGTGCCTGGAGTGTTAGGGCTAGCGGGAGGGCCGGCGGGGAGCTGTTTTTT | CAWSVRASGRAGGELFF
TRBJ2-1 | TRBV29-1 | few | NA | TGCAGCGTTGCGGTGACAGGTCGGGTGTCCTACAATGAGCAGTTCTTC | CSVAVTGRVSYNEQFF
TRBJ2-1 | TRBV2 | many | NA | TGTGCCAGCAGCGATGGGGACGGGAGAATCTCCTACAATGAGCAGTTCTTC | CASSDGDGRISYNEQFF
TRBJ1-5 | TRBV3-1 | many | NA | TGTGCCAGCAGCCATGTGAATCAGCCCCAGCATTTT | CASSHVNQPQHF
TRBJ1-1 | TRBV10-3 | few | TRBD1 | TGTGCCATCAGTGAGGGACAGGGCCCGAACACTGAAGCTTTCTTT | CAISEGQGPNTEAFF
TRBJ1-1 | TRBV7-3 | many | NA | TGTGCCAGCAGTCAGGGGTCGAACACTGAAGCTTTCTTT | CASSQGSNTEAFF
TRBJ2-7 | TRBV6-1 | NA | TRBD2 | TGTGCCAGCAGCGGCGGGGGAGGCGGGTCTGCCTACGAGCAGTACTTC | CASSGGGGGSAYEQYF
TRBJ2-1 | TRBV20-1 | few | NA | TGCAGTGCTAGTCTATACAGCTCCTACAATGAGCAGTTCTTC | CSASLYSSYNEQFF
TRBJ2-1 | TRBV20-1 | few | NA | TGCAGTGCTAGTCCGGTGACCTCCCCGCTCAATGAGCAGTTCTTC | CSASPVTSPLNEQFF
TRBJ2-2 | TRBV28 | many | NA | TGTGCCAGCAGTTTACTGGTAGGGAGAAGGGACACCGGGGAGCTGTTTTTT | CASSLLVGRRDTGELFF
TRBJ1-5 | TRBV20-1 | NA | NA | TGCAGTGCTAGAGATGGGCGGGACATCCACAATCAGCCCCAGCATTTT | CSARDGRDIHNQPQHF
TRBJ2-1 | TRBV19 | few | TRBD2 | TGTGCCAGTATTCCAACTAGCGGGCTTAAGCAGTTCTTC | CASIPTSGLKQFF
TRBJ1-6 | TRBV25-1 | few | NA | TGTGCCAGCAGTGAATATGACACCCTCCACTTT | CASSEYDTLHF
TRBJ2-3 | TRBV27 | many | NA | TGTGCCAGCAGTTTCGGATCCCGCTCCACAGATACGCAGTATTTT | CASSFGSRSTDTQYF
TRBJ2-5 | TRBV5-8 | many | NA | TGTGCCAGCAGCTTGTTACGAGAGACCCAGTACTTC | CASSLLRETQYF
TRBJ1-3 | TRBV5-6 | NA | NA | TGTGCCAGCAGCTTGGGACAGTTCTCTGGAAACACCATATATTTT | CASSLGQFSGNTIYF
TRBJ2-3 | TRBV5-5 | many | TRBD2 | TGTGCCAGCAGCTTTTTCGCGGGAGCCACAGATACGCAGTATTTT | CASSFFAGATDTQYF
TRBJ1-2 | TRBV20-1 | NA | NA | TGCAGTGCTTGGTTCTATGGCTACACCTTC | CSAWFYGYTF
TRBJ1-6 | TRBV30 | many | NA | TGTGCCTGGAGTGTGAGTTCACCCCTCCACTTT | CAWSVSSPLHF
TRBJ2-2 | TRBV19 | NA | TRBD2 | TGTGCCAGCCAGGGAGGGGCAAGCGGGGAGCTGTTTTTT | CASQGGASGELFF
TRBJ2-7 | TRBV20-1 | many | TRBD2 | TGCAGTGCTAGAGGGCTAGCGGGAGTGGCTTACGAGCAGTACTTC | CSARGLAGVAYEQYF
TRBJ1-5 | TRBV6-2/TRBV6-3 | NA | NA | TGTGCCAGCAGTTACTCGGGTGTTAATCAGCCCCAGCATTTT | CASSYSGVNQPQHF
TRBJ1-1 | TRBV12-3/TRBV12-4 | many | NA | TGTGCCAGCAGCATGACGGAGGCCCCCAGCAACACTGAAGCTTTCTTT | CASSMTEAPSNTEAFF
TRBJ2-1 | TRBV27 | NA | NA | TGTGACAGCAGTTTATCGGTCCCTAGGCCTCTTATCTACAATGAGCAGTTCTTC | CDSSLSVPRPLIYNEQFF
TRBJ2-1 | TRBV11-2 | many | TRBD2 | TGTGCCAGCAGCCCATGGACTAGCGGGAACTATGAGCAGTTCTTC | CASSPWTSGNYEQFF
TRBJ2-1 | TRBV12-3/TRBV12-4 | many | NA | TGTGCCAGCCGTGGTAATTTACAGGTTTACAATGAGCAGTTCTTC | CASRGNLQVYNEQFF
TRBJ2-1 | TRBV29-1 | many | NA | TGCAGCGTTGGGTACAATGAGCAGTTCTTC | CSVGYNEQFF
TRBJ2-3 | TRBV7-2 | many | NA | TGTGCCAGCAGCTCCGTAGATACGCAGTATTTT | CASSSVDTQYF
TRBJ2-1 | TRBV27 | NA | TRBD2 | TGTGCCAGCAGTTTTTCGACTAGCGCTTCCTACAATGAGCAGTTCTTC | CASSFSTSASYNEQFF
TRBJ2-3 | TRBV19 | once | NA | TGTGCCAGTAGTATTCGGGCGGGCTACACAGATACGCAGTATTTT | CASSIRAGYTDTQYF
TRBJ2-7 | TRBV7-9 | NA | NA | TGTGCCAGCAGCTTATGGCTGGGAACAGGACCGATCTACGATCAGTACTTC | CASSLWLGTGPIYDQYF
TRBJ2-7 | TRBV11-3 | NA | NA | TGTGCCAGCAGTCTGGACAGCTCCTACGGGCAGTACTTC | CASSLDSSYGQYF
TRBJ1-6 | TRBV6-1 | many | NA | TGTGCCAGCACGGCCCGGGTGAGCTCCTATAATTCACCCCTCCACTTT | CASTARVSSYNSPLHF
TRBJ2-4 | TRBV11-2 | NA | NA | TGTGCCAGCAGCTTAGAATTCACAGGGTGGGAAAACATTCAGTACTTC | CASSLEFTGWENIQYF
TRBJ2-3 | TRBV27 | many | TRBD2 | TGTGCCAGCAGTTTACTAGCGGGAGGGCCTTGGGATACGCAGTATTTT | CASSLLAGGPWDTQYF
TRBJ1-6 | TRBV12-3/TRBV12-4 | NA | NA | TGTGCCAGCAGTTTAGTTACAGGTGGAAATTCACCCCTCCACTTT | CASSLVTGGNSPLHF
TRBJ2-2 | TRBV27 | NA | NA | TGTGCCAGCAGTCCCCATGCAGCCGGACTGAACACCGGGGAGCTGTTTTTT | CASSPHAAGLNTGELFF
TRBJ2-7 | TRBV7-6 | NA | NA | TGTGCCAGCAGCTCCTTGCCAGGGTTCGGCGAGCAGTACTTC | CASSSLPGFGEQYF
TRBJ1-2 | TRBV29-1 | NA | NA | TGCAGCGTGGGGGAGAGAGGTAATAATGGCTACACCTTC | CSVGERGNNGYTF
TRBJ2-1 | TRBV10-2 | NA | NA | TGCGCCAGCGTCCCGGGACGAGCGAGTGAGCAGTTCTTC | CASVPGRASEQFF
TRBJ2-5 | TRBV2 | many | NA | TGTGCCAGCAGTGAAGCGGCGAGGACCCAGTACTTC | CASSEAARTQYF
TRBJ2-5 | TRBV28 | many | TRBD2 | TGTGCCAGCAGTTTACCCAGCGGGAGGGCCAAGTACTTC | CASSLPSGRAKYF
TRBJ2-5 | TRBV7-2 | NA | NA | TGTGCCAGCAGCTTATACTCACGGGAGACCCAGTACTTC | CASSLYSRETQYF